This T cell receptor beta chain was captured by sequencing in a study of PD-1 blockade in classical Hodgkin lymphoma. Study-wide results and caveats: Healthy donors reportedly exceeded newly diagnosed patients in baseline TCR diversity. Whereas CD4+ TCR diversity had risen significantly by C4D1, CD8+ TCR diversity had not. Patients with an early start, nivolumab under 1 year after ASCT, were excluded.

On this clone: No antigen is known for it.

Specified time point: cycle 4 day 1 (C4D1), after more than five weeks of nivolumab. In every patient, relapse followed autologous stem cell transplantation, while exposure to brentuximab vedotin differed. Patients had relapsed/refractory classical Hodgkin lymphoma with complete response, partial response or progressive disease as best response. V lost 3 bases and J lost 4; bases outside the gene matches: 8. This CDR3 is 15 amino acids long. Germline CDR1 and CDR2: SGHDT and YYEEEE. Assay used: immunoSEQ multiplex PCR; TCRdb lists only in-frame clones, some missing. The sample has about 39,000 clones; just over 75% are singletons.

The sequence came from a human donor with classical Hodgkin lymphoma. Sequenced material: peripheral blood mononuclear cells (PBMCs), taken before the fourth cycle of nivolumab. The genes are TRBV5-6 and TRBJ2-7; TRBD1 agrees at 9 bases. The CDR3 here is CASSSPDRGTYEQYF. Written as DNA, the CDR3 is TGTGCCAGCAGCTCCCCGGACAGGGGCACTTACGAGCAGTACTTC. Looking up the rest from reference TRBV5-6 and TRBJ2-7 gives the full variable domain: DAGVTQSPTHLIKTRGQQVTLRCSPKSGHDTVSWYQQALGQGPQFIFQYYEEEERQRGNFPDRFSGHQFPNYSSELNVNALLLGDSALYLCASSSPDRGTYEQYFGPGTRLTVT.